This TCR beta chain was sequenced during a study of shared clonotypes between healthy human individuals. Study outcomes and limitations: Owing to a small donor count, the genetic and exposure-history diversity represented was limited. Some clonotypes were shared by all four sorted-subset donors, while others were not shared. The non-shared ones had lower generation probabilities than the shared ones. Relative to memory subsets, naive subsets generally showed larger estimated richness.

Notes on this clone: As yet, its antigen is unknown.

Generated by immunoSEQ multiplex PCR, the TCRdb table keeps only in-frame clones and is missing some. The data contain millions of clones, 90% to 95% of them singletons. The V and J ends lost 6 bases and 3 bases respectively, with 12 bases between them. CDR3 size: 13 residues. Looked up from germline, CDR1 is MNHNY and CDR2 is SVGAGI (reference sequence). The naive CD8 subset, CD45RO-negative cells positively selected for CCR7, excluded terminally differentiated effector memory CD45RA+ cells. The sequence derives from a man between 18 and 35 years old in good health. Some clones in this sample may be carry-over from other donors' samples. Sequencing input: naive CD8+ T cells from PBMCs. The rearrangement uses TRBV6-6 and TRBJ2-7; D not resolved. In nucleotides, the CDR3 is TGTGCCAGCAGGGCCCCCACCGACTACGAGCAGTACTTC. Its protein is CASRAPTDYEQYF.